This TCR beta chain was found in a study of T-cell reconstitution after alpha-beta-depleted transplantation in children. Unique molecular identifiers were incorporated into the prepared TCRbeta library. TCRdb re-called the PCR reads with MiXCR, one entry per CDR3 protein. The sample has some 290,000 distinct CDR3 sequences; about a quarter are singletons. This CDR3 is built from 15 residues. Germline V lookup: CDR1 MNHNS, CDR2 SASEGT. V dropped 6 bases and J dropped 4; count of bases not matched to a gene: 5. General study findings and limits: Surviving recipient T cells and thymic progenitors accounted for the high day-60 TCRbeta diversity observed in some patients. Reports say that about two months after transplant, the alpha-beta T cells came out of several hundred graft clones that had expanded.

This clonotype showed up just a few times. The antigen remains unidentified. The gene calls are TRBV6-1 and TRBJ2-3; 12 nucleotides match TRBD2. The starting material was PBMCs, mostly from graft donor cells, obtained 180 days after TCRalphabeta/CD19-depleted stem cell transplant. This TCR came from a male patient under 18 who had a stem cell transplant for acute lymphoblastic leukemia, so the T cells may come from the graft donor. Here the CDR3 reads CASRRLAGEPDTQYF. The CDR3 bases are TGTGCCAGCAGACGACTAGCGGGAGAGCCAGATACGCAGTATTTT.